A selection of T cell receptor beta chains follows, all from one sample in a study of cytomegalovirus exposure and HLA in healthy donors. Profiled with immunoSEQ multiplex PCR; TCRdb holds only in-frame clones, not every one. The table records some 250,000 clones, about 90% of them present only once. The sample consisted of PBMCs. The receptors derive from a woman aged 25 to 45 in good health and CMV-seronegative. Each CDR3 is given with its conserved first and last residue. The D gene is left open where the match is weak. Rows may omit the clone size; those that give it use once, few, many or a size class.

v_call,d_call,clone_size,j_call,cdr3_nt,cdr3_aa
TRBV29-1,-,-,TRBJ1-1,TGCAGCGCTGGGACGGCTGAAGCTTTCTTT,CSAGTAEAFF
TRBV19,TRBD2,-,TRBJ2-2,TGTGCCAGTAGTTCCGGGACTAATGCGGGGACCGGGGAGCTGTTTTTT,CASSSGTNAGTGELFF
TRBV14,-,-,TRBJ1-2,TGTGCCAGCAGCCAAACCGGAGAGGGGGGGTATGGCTACACCTTC,CASSQTGEGGYGYTF
TRBV14,TRBD1,-,TRBJ2-7,TGTGCCAGCAGCCCTAGGGTCGGACAGGGCCCCTACGAGCAGTACTTC,CASSPRVGQGPYEQYF
TRBV11-2,TRBD1,-,TRBJ2-7,TGTGCCAGCAGCTTCCTACAGGGGAACTACGAGCAGTACTTC,CASSFLQGNYEQYF
TRBV5-1,-,once,TRBJ1-1,TGCGCCAGCACCATAGGGGCCGACACTGAAGCTTTCTTT,CASTIGADTEAFF
TRBV5-4,-,-,TRBJ2-5,TGTGCCAGCAGCTTTGGAAGGGGTCTGAAGGAGACCCAGTACTTC,CASSFGRGLKETQYF
TRBV18,TRBD1,-,TRBJ1-3,TGTGCCAGCTCACCAGGGGGACAGGGCTCTGGAAACACCATATATTTT,CASSPGGQGSGNTIYF
TRBV9,TRBD1,-,TRBJ2-1,TGTGCCAGCAGCGTAGGGGACAGGGCAGCCTCCTACAATGAGCAGTTCTTC,CASSVGDRAASYNEQFF
TRBV30,TRBD1,-,TRBJ1-5,TGTGCCTGGAGTTCAGGGGGAGGAGGCAATCAGCCCCAGCATTTT,CAWSSGGGGNQPQHF
TRBV2,TRBD2,-,TRBJ2-3,TGTGCCAGCAGGAAGTTAGCGGGAGGCACTAGCACAGATACGCAGTATTTT,CASRKLAGGTSTDTQYF
TRBV18,TRBD2,-,TRBJ2-2,TGTGCCAGCTCACGGCGGACTAGCGGGGGGACGAACACCGGGGAGCTGTTTTTT,CASSRRTSGGTNTGELFF
TRBV28,TRBD2,-,TRBJ2-3,TGTGCCAGCTCACCTGGGGCCGTGGGACTAGCGGGAACAGATACGCAGTATTTT,CASSPGAVGLAGTDTQYF
TRBV18,TRBD2,-,TRBJ2-1,TGTGCCAGCTCACGGGCTAGCGGGAATACCCCTGAGCAGTTCTTC,CASSRASGNTPEQFF
TRBV27,TRBD2,-,TRBJ2-7,TGTGCCAGCAGTTTCGGGGCGGGAGTCCTCTACGAGCAGTACTTC,CASSFGAGVLYEQYF
TRBV7-8,-,once,TRBJ2-7,TGTGCCAGCAGCTTAGGGGCCGGGCTAGGGAATCCGACTTTC,CASSLGAGLGNPTF
TRBV5-4,TRBD2,-,TRBJ2-7,TGTGCCAGCAGCCCCCGGGGGACTAGCGGGACCGAGCAGTACTTC,CASSPRGTSGTEQYF
TRBV9,TRBD2,-,TRBJ2-1,TGTGCCAGCAGCGTAAAGACTAGCGGGAGGACCGGTTACAATGAGCAGTTCTTC,CASSVKTSGRTGYNEQFF
TRBV12-2,-,-,TRBJ1-3,TGTGCAAGTCGCTTAGCGATACAGGGGGCGTCTGGAAACACCATATATTTT,CASRLAIQGASGNTIYF
TRBV6-5,-,-,TRBJ2-6,TGTGCCAGCAGTTACTCGGGGAGCTCTGGGGCCAACGTCCTGACTTTC,CASSYSGSSGANVLTF
TRBV7-6,-,-,TRBJ2-7,TGTGCCAGCAGCATGGGAGACCTTGGCCACGAGCAGTACTTC,CASSMGDLGHEQYF
TRBV28,-,once,TRBJ2-7,TGTGCCAGCAGTCAGGGGGGTGATTCCTACGAGCAGTACTTC,CASSQGGDSYEQYF
TRBV28,-,once,TRBJ2-2,TGTGCCAGCAGTTCCCGTGGATCGAACACCGGGGAGCTGTTTTTT,CASSSRGSNTGELFF
TRBV9,TRBD2,-,TRBJ2-3,TGTGCCAGCAGCGTAGCCAGCGGGAGAACGGATACGCAGTATTTT,CASSVASGRTDTQYF
TRBV5-1,-,-,TRBJ1-2,TGCGCCAGCAGCTTGGGGGACAACTATGGCTACACCTTC,CASSLGDNYGYTF
TRBV6-5,-,-,TRBJ1-4,TGTGCCAGCAACCCCTCGGGACATCAGAATGAAAAACTGTTTTTT,CASNPSGHQNEKLFF
TRBV28,TRBD1,-,TRBJ2-5,TGTGCCAGCAGTTCCCCGGGGCAGGGGACAGGAGAGACCCAGTACTTC,CASSSPGQGTGETQYF
TRBV7-3,-,-,TRBJ2-3,TGTGCCAGCAGCTTCACAACGGGGGATGGGAGCACAGATACGCAGTATTTT,CASSFTTGDGSTDTQYF
TRBV7-3,-,-,TRBJ2-2,TGTGCCAGCAGCTTAACCCCTGGGAGCACAACGAACACCGGGGAGCTGTTTTTT,CASSLTPGSTTNTGELFF
TRBV7-9,-,once,TRBJ2-3,TGTGCCAGCAGCCACCGACGGTCGGTCCCTAACCCCGCAGATACGCAGTATTTT,CASSHRRSVPNPADTQYF
TRBV28,TRBD2,-,TRBJ2-2,TGTGCCAGCAGCAACCTAGCGGGAGGTAGTACCGGGGAGCTGTTTTTT,CASSNLAGGSTGELFF
TRBV10-2,-,-,TRBJ2-7,TGCGCCACCGCGGAGGCAGCCTACGAGCAGTACTTC,CATAEAAYEQYF
TRBV2,-,-,TRBJ2-5,TGTGCCAGCACCTCAGGGAGGGGGGTTATGGAGACCCAGTACTTC,CASTSGRGVMETQYF
TRBV5-1,-,-,TRBJ2-7,TGCGCCAGCAGCAGCCACGGGCAGTACTTC,CASSSHGQYF
TRBV5-4,TRBD1,-,TRBJ1-3,TGTGCCAGCAGCCGCACAGGGGACTATTATAGCACCATATATTTT,CASSRTGDYYSTIYF
TRBV11-3,-,-,TRBJ2-7,TGTGCCAGCAGCCCGGGGTTAGCCGATACCTACGAGCAGTACTTC,CASSPGLADTYEQYF
TRBV11-2,-,-,TRBJ2-1,TGTGCCAGCAGCTTAACAGGGACTGAGCAGTTCTTC,CASSLTGTEQFF
TRBV28,TRBD2,-,TRBJ2-7,TGTGCCAGCAGTTTATACGGCGGGAGGGGCGAGCAGTACTTC,CASSLYGGRGEQYF
TRBV5-6,TRBD2,-,TRBJ2-7,TGTGCCAGCAGCTTGAAGGGACTAGGATTGTTCGAGCAGTACTTC,CASSLKGLGLFEQYF
TRBV4-3,-,-,TRBJ1-5,TGCGCCAGCAGCCAAGACGCGGACGGGAATCAGCCCCAGCATTTT,CASSQDADGNQPQHF
TRBV7-3,TRBD1,once,TRBJ1-5,TGTGCCAGCAGCCCGCAGGGGGCGGACGGTAGCAATCAGCCCCAGCATTTT,CASSPQGADGSNQPQHF
TRBV7-8,-,-,TRBJ2-1,TGTGCCAGCAGCTTAGAGGCTAGATCGGCTGAGCAGTTCTTC,CASSLEARSAEQFF
TRBV4-1,-,-,TRBJ2-2,TGCGCCAGCAGTGGGGGCCCGAACACCGGGGAGCTGTTTTTT,CASSGGPNTGELFF
TRBV27,-,-,TRBJ2-1,TGTGCCAGCAGTCTCCTTCCAGGCAATGAGCAGTTCTTC,CASSLLPGNEQFF
TRBV7-9,-,-,TRBJ2-3,TGTGCCAGCAGCGTAGTCAGGGGACCCCAAGATACGCAGTATTTT,CASSVVRGPQDTQYF
TRBV5-6,-,-,TRBJ1-1,TGTGCCAGCAGCCTGGTGGGCCTTGTTGAAGCTTTCTTT,CASSLVGLVEAFF
TRBV27,-,-,TRBJ2-2,TGTGCCAGCACTCAGGCTTATTTGACCGGGGAGCTGTTTTTT,CASTQAYLTGELFF
TRBV7-6,-,-,TRBJ2-7,TGTGCCAGCAGCTCAAAGGGGGTCCGGGAGCAGTACTTC,CASSSKGVREQYF
TRBV11-2,TRBD1,-,TRBJ2-7,TGTGCCAGCAGCACTGGGACAGGGGTCTGGGAGCAGTACTTC,CASSTGTGVWEQYF
TRBV6-1,TRBD1,-,TRBJ1-2,TGTGCCAGCAGAGAAACAGGGGGCGTTGTTGGCTACACCTTC,CASRETGGVVGYTF
TRBV7-9,TRBD1,-,TRBJ1-5,TGTGCCAGCAGCCCCCCAGGGGGAAATCAGCCCCAGCATTTT,CASSPPGGNQPQHF
TRBV30,-,-,TRBJ2-3,TGTGCCTGGAGTTGGCAGGGTCTCACAGATACGCAGTATTTT,CAWSWQGLTDTQYF
TRBV28,TRBD2,-,TRBJ2-7,TGTGCCAGCAGTTTAATACTAGCGGGATCCTACGAGCAGTACTTC,CASSLILAGSYEQYF
TRBV13,TRBD2,-,TRBJ2-5,TGTGCCAGCAGCACGGGACTAGCGGTCAACCAAGAGACCCAGTACTTC,CASSTGLAVNQETQYF